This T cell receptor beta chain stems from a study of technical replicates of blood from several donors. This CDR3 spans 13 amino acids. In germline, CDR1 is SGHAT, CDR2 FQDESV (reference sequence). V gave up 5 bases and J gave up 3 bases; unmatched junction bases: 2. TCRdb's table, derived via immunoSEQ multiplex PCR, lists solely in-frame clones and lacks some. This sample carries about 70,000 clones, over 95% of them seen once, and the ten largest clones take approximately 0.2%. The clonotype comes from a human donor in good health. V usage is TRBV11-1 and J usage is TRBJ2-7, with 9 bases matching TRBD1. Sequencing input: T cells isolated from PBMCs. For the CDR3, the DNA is TGTGCCAGCAGCCCGGGACAGGGCTACGAGCAGTACTTC. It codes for CASSPGQGYEQYF.